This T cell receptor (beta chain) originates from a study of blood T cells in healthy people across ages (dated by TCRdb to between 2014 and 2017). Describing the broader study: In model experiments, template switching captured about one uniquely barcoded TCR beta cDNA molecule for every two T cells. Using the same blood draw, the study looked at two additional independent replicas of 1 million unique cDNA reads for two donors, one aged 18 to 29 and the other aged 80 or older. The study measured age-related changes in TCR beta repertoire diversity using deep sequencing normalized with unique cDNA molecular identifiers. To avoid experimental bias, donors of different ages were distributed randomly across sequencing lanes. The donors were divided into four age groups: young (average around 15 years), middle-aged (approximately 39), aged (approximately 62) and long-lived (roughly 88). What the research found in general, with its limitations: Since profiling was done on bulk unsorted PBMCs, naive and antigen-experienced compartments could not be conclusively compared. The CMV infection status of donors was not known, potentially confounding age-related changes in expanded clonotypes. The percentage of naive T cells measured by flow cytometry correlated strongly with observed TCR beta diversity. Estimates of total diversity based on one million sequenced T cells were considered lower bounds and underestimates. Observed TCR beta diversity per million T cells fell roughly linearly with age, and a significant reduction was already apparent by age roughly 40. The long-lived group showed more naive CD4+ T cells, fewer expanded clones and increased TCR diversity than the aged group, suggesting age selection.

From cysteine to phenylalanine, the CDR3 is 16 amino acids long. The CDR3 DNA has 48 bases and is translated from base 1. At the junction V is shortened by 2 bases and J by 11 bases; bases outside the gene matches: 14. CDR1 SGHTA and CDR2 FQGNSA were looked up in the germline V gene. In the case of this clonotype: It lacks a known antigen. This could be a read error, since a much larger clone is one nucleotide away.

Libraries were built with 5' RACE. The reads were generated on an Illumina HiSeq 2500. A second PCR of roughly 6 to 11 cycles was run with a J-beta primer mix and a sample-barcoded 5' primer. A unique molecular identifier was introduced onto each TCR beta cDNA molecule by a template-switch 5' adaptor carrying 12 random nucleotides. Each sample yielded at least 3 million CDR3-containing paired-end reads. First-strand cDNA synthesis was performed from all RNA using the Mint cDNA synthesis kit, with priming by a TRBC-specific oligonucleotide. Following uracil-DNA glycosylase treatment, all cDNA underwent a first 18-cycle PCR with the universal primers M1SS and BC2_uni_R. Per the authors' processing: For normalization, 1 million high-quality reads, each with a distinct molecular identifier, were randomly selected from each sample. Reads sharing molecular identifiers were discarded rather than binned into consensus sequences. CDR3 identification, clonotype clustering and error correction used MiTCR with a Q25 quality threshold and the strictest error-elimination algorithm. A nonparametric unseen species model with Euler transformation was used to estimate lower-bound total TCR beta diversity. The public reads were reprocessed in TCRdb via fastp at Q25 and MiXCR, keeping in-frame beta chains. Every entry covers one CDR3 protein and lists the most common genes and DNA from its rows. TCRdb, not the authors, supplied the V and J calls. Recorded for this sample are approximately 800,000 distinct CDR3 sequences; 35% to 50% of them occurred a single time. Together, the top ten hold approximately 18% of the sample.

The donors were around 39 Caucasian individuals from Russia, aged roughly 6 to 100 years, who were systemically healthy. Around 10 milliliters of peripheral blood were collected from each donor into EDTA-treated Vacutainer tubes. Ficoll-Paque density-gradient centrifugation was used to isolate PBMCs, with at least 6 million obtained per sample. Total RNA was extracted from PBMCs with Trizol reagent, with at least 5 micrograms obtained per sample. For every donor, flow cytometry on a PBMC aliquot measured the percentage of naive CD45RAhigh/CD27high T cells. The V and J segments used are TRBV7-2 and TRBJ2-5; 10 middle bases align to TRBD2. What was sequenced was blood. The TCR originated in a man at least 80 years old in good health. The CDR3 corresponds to CASSLTGLAVYNEQYF. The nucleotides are TGTGCCAGCAGCTTAACAGGACTAGCGGTATACAATGAGCAGTACTTC.